These 30 T cell receptor beta chains were sequenced from one sample in a study of cytomegalovirus exposure and HLA in healthy donors. The PCR was carried out with 60 Vbeta primers and 13 Jbeta primers. Clones were read by immunoSEQ multiplex PCR, and TCRdb kept only the in-frame ones, dropping some. This repertoire shows around 98,000 clones, more than 60% found once; its top ten account for 7% to 10%. The sequencing input was PBMCs. These receptor sequences come from a human donor in good health.

The chain is built from TRBV29-1 and TRBJ1-1, with a weak D call TRBD1 (6 bases). The CDR3 is 13 amino acids. Trimming cost V 4 bases and J 6 bases, with 15 bases left between them. CDR1 and CDR2 from the germline V gene are SQVTM and ANQGSEA. Here the CDR3 DNA reads TGCAGCGTTGGAGCTGGGGGCGACGCTGAAGCTTTCTTT. Translated: CSVGAGGDAEAFF.

The genes are TRBV2 and TRBJ1-2; D remains unclear. This CDR3 is built from 15 residues. Germline CDR1 SNHLY, CDR2 FYNNEI. Trimming cost V 1 base and J 0 bases, with 9 bases left between them. The CDR3 sequence: CASSEGQTPNYGYTF. The CDR3 DNA reads TGTGCCAGCAGTGAAGGACAAACCCCTAACTATGGCTACACCTTC.

The rearrangement uses TRBV10-1 and TRBJ1-5; the match to TRBD1 covers 7 bases. V was pared by 6 bases and J by 7 bases, with 6 bases of the junction left unmatched. Looked up from germline, CDR1 is WNHNN and CDR2 is SYGVQD (reference sequence). This CDR3 has 13 residues. The CDR3 sequence: CASSTGVNQPQHF. The CDR3, as DNA: TGCGCCAGCAGCACAGGGGTCAACCAGCCCCAGCATTTT.

V is TRBV18 and J is TRBJ2-5; 11 positions agree with TRBD1. Losses at the gene ends were 8 bases for V and 5 bases for J; bases not matched to a gene: 7. Germline CDR1 and CDR2: KGHSH and LQKENI. The CDR3 is 14 amino acids. For the CDR3, the DNA is TGTGCCAGCCTGGACAGGGGGCAGAGGGAGACCCAGTACTTC. It translates to CASLDRGQRETQYF.

This chain uses TRBV19 with TRBJ2-7; 14 nucleotides align to TRBD2. The CDR3 spans 19 residues. Germline V gives CDR1 LNHDA, CDR2 SQIVND (reference sequence). Unmatched junction bases numbered 14, after V lost 5 bases and J lost 2 bases. The CDR3 DNA reads as TGTGCCAGTAGTCTTACATCCGGGACTAGCGGGGGAATGACCTACGAGCAGTACTTC. This encodes CASSLTSGTSGGMTYEQYF.

The rearrangement links TRBV5-6 to TRBJ1-2, with 9 bases matching TRBD1. After removal of 4 bases from V and 4 bases from J, the junction contained 14 bases not matched to a gene. CDR1 and CDR2 (germline): SGHDT, YYEEEE. The CDR3 length is 17 residues. CDR3 loop: CASSPGTGSSYGYGYTF. In nucleotides, the CDR3 is TGTGCCAGCAGCCCCGGGACAGGGAGCAGTTATGGCTATGGCTACACCTTC.

This clone has only one observation. At one boundary the junction diverges from the germline segment, which might be a read error. This CDR3 reads CVSRLGTSMNEQFF. CDR3 DNA sequence: TGTGTCAGCAGACTAGGGACTAGCATGAATGAGCAGTTCTTC. This sequence joins TRBV2 and TRBJ2-1, with 9 bases aligning to TRBD2. The CDR3 extends over 14 amino acids. The germline V gene has CDR1 SNHLY and CDR2 FYNNEI.

The rearrangement uses TRBV14 and TRBJ2-3, with 11 positions matching TRBD2. This CDR3 contains 16 residues. Germline CDR1 and CDR2: SGHDN and FVKESK. J gave up 1 base and V 4 bases, and 4 bases lay outside the gene matches. The CDR3 spells CASSLLLAGGTDTQYF. The CDR3 nucleotides read TGTGCCAGCAGCCTCCTACTAGCGGGGGGCACAGATACGCAGTATTTT.

The V call is TRBV11-3, the J call TRBJ2-1; 8 nucleotides agree with TRBD2. V lost 3 bases, J lost 5 bases, and 6 bases stayed unmatched. Germline V gene lookup returns CDR1 SGHNT and CDR2 YENEEA. There are 15 residues in the CDR3. For the CDR3, the DNA is TGTGCCAGCAGCTTGGGGGGACTAGGAGACAATGAGCAGTTCTTC. It specifies CASSLGGLGDNEQFF.

This chain uses TRBV25-1 with TRBJ2-7; the D gene is possibly TRBD2 (5 bases). Trimming stripped 5 bases from V and 2 bases from J, with 19 bases between. In germline, CDR1 is MGHDK, CDR2 SYGVNS. The CDR3 is 16 amino acids. The CDR3 sequence: CASSHPRSGVPYEQYF. DNA for the CDR3: TGTGCCAGCAGTCACCCTCGTTCCGGGGTTCCCTACGAGCAGTACTTC.

The rearrangement joins TRBV7-2 to TRBJ2-5; D is perhaps TRBD1 (6 bases). The ends were cut back, 1 base at V and 5 bases at J, with 11 bases in the middle. The CDR3 runs to 14 residues. CDR1 and CDR2 (germline): SGHTA, FQGNSA. CDR3 residues: CASSLGGTGETQYF. In DNA, the CDR3 is TGTGCCAGCAGCTTAGGGGGTACAGGGGAGACCCAGTACTTC.

V is TRBV19 and J is TRBJ2-4, with 7 bases matching TRBD2. Germline loops: CDR1 LNHDA, CDR2 SQIVND (reference sequence). After removal of 3 bases from V and 4 bases from J, the junction contained 9 bases not matched to a gene. The CDR3 runs to 16 residues. The CDR3 coding sequence is TGTGCCAGTAGTATGGGAGGGACCCTGGGGAAAAACATTCAGTACTTC. As protein: CASSMGGTLGKNIQYF. Variable domain in full (rest from reference TRBV19 and TRBJ2-4): DGGITQSPKYLFRKEGQNVTLSCEQNLNHDAMYWYRQDPGQGLRLIYYSQIVNDFQKGDIAEGYSVSREKKESFPLTVTSAQKNPTAFYLCASSMGGTLGKNIQYFGAGTRLSVL.

Here the CDR3 reads CASSLVREKAYEQYF. CDR3 DNA sequence: TGCGCCAGCAGCTTGGTACGGGAGAAGGCCTACGAGCAGTACTTC. J is TRBJ2-5 and V is TRBV5-1, with D possibly TRBD2 on 6 matching bases. The J call may not be correct, given that the DNA end is closer to TRBJ2-7. This CDR3 has 15 residues. CDR1 SGHRS and CDR2 YFSETQ come from the germline V gene.

The chain combines TRBV19 with TRBJ2-3, with D uncertain. The CDR3 runs to 13 residues. V lost 7 bases and J 2 bases, leaving 10 bases between the germline ends. CDR1 is LNHDA, CDR2 SQIVND, per germline (reference sequence). CDR3 residues: CASMGYSTDTQYF. CDR3 sequence (DNA): TGTGCCAGTATGGGCTACTCCACAGATACGCAGTATTTT.

This clone was observed a handful of times. The V call is TRBV19, the J call TRBJ2-3; 7 bases agree with TRBD2. Germline V gene lookup returns CDR1 LNHDA and CDR2 SQIVND (reference sequence). The CDR3 sequence is 14 residues long. J was trimmed by 1 base and V by 3 bases; bases with no gene match: 1. The chain's CDR3 is CASSIGLGTDTQYF. The CDR3 DNA reads as TGTGCCAGTAGTATCGGACTAGGCACAGATACGCAGTATTTT. Combining the CDR3 with reference TRBV19 and TRBJ2-3 gives the whole variable domain DGGITQSPKYLFRKEGQNVTLSCEQNLNHDAMYWYRQDPGQGLRLIYYSQIVNDFQKGDIAEGYSVSREKKESFPLTVTSAQKNPTAFYLCASSIGLGTDTQYFGPGTRLTVL.

V is TRBV18 and J is TRBJ2-7; weak D call: TRBD1 (6 bases). V lost 3 bases, J lost 4 bases, and 25 bases lay in between. Looked up from germline, CDR1 is KGHSH and CDR2 is LQKENI. The CDR3 has 18 amino acids. This chain's CDR3 is CASSPRAQGRGLNYEQYF. DNA of the CDR3: TGTGCCAGCTCACCCAGGGCCCAGGGGCGAGGTTTGAATTACGAGCAGTACTTC.

In DNA, the CDR3 is TGTGCCAGCAGCCCGAATTACAGGGGTCTTGATGGCTACACCTTC. Its protein product is CASSPNYRGLDGYTF. This chain joins TRBV7-2 and TRBJ1-2; 7 bases fit TRBD1. The CDR3 length is 15 residues. Germline V gene lookup returns CDR1 SGHTA and CDR2 FQGNSA. With V trimmed by 5 bases and J by 6 bases, 12 bases remained unmatched.

In this sample, this clone turned up once. CDR3 protein: CASSIGGTGRTEAFF. DNA for the CDR3: TGTGCCAGTAGTATAGGTGGGACAGGGAGGACTGAAGCTTTCTTT. The chain couples TRBV19 to TRBJ1-1; 9 bases map to TRBD1. With 1 base clipped from V and 5 bases from J, the junction kept 5 bases outside the gene matches. Looked up from germline, CDR1 is LNHDA and CDR2 is SQIVND (reference sequence). The CDR3 has 15 amino acids.

The CDR3 loop is CASRGNLNTEAFF. CDR3 nucleotides: TGTGCCAGTAGGGGCAATTTGAACACTGAAGCTTTCTTT. The chain employs TRBV19 and TRBJ1-1; no firm D call. The germline gives CDR1 LNHDA, CDR2 SQIVND (reference sequence). The V end lost 6 bases, the J end lost 0 bases, and 8 bases lay between the germline ends. The CDR3 runs to 13 residues.

The V gene is TRBV7-2, the J gene TRBJ1-1; D remains unclear. The CDR3 has 12 residues. CDR1 SGHTA and CDR2 FQGNSA come from the germline V gene. The V end was cut by 5 bases, the J end by 5 bases, with 9 bases between. CDR3 in amino acids: CASSRLETEAFF. The CDR3 region has the DNA TGTGCCAGCAGCCGCCTGGAGACTGAAGCTTTCTTT.

V usage is TRBV2 and J usage is TRBJ2-7; 10 bases fit TRBD2. Germline-derived CDR1 and CDR2 are SNHLY and FYNNEI. This CDR3 is built from 15 residues. The V gene end was trimmed by 6 bases and the J gene end by 3 bases; junction bases not matched to a gene: 8. CDR3 in amino acids: CASRRGASGSYEQYF. The CDR3 nucleotides are TGTGCCAGCAGGAGGGGCGCTAGCGGGAGCTACGAGCAGTACTTC.

The CDR3 DNA reads as TGTGCCAGCAGTGCTTCATTACTAGCGGGGGCGACGGATACGCAGTATTTT. It is translated as CASSASLLAGATDTQYF. The rearrangement joins TRBV25-1 to TRBJ2-3; TRBD2 agrees at 11 bases. Germline CDR1 and CDR2: MGHDK and SYGVNS. Trimming cost V 4 bases and J 6 bases; bases outside gene matches: 12. The CDR3 length is 17 residues.

The chain joins TRBV10-3 to TRBJ1-2, with 9 bases fitting TRBD1. Unmatched junction bases numbered 7, after V lost 0 bases and J lost 8 bases. This CDR3 spans 15 amino acids. Germline V gene sequence: CDR1 ENHRY, CDR2 SYGVKD. Here the CDR3 DNA reads TGTGCCATCAGTGAGTCAGGGACAGGGATGCGCGGCTACACCTTC. This translates into CAISESGTGMRGYTF.

J is TRBJ1-1 and V is TRBV6-5, with a weak D call TRBD1 (6 bases). This CDR3 is 15 amino acids long. Trimming removed 6 bases from V and 5 bases from J, with 19 bases in between. CDR1 and CDR2 from the germline V gene are MNHEY and SVGAGI. The CDR3 spells CASSRQQGFSTEAFF. In nucleotides, the CDR3 is TGTGCCAGCAGCCGTCAGCAGGGGTTTAGTACTGAAGCTTTCTTT.

With respect to this clone: Relative to the germline gene, one junction end is altered; a read error may explain this. The V call is TRBV7-9, the J call TRBJ1-4; possibly TRBD1 for D (5 bases). The CDR3 spans 15 residues. Per the germline V gene, CDR1 is SEHNR and CDR2 is FQNEAQ (reference sequence). In DNA, the CDR3 is TGTTCCAGCAGCTTAGGGGACTGGGGTAATGAAAAACTGTTTTTT. It translates to CSSSLGDWGNEKLFF.

The chain has TRBV2 and TRBJ1-1; D is possibly TRBD1 (5 bases). V gave up 6 bases and J gave up 6 bases, with 23 bases separating them. CDR1 and CDR2 (germline): SNHLY, FYNNEI. The CDR3 runs 16 residues. The CDR3 loop is CASRNGAGLLQPEAFF. CDR3 bases: TGTGCCAGCAGGAATGGGGCAGGGCTACTCCAACCTGAAGCTTTCTTT.

This chain connects TRBV5-5 to TRBJ1-1, with D unresolved. The CDR3 covers 14 residues. The V gene lost 4 bases and the J gene lost 1 base, with 11 bases spanning the gap. Germline-derived CDR1 and CDR2 are SGHKS and YYEKEE (reference sequence). The chain's CDR3 is CASSLGTGNTEAFF. The CDR3 region has the DNA TGTGCCAGCAGCCTTGGAACGGGGAACACTGAAGCTTTCTTT.

The rearrangement uses TRBV6-5 and TRBJ1-1; possibly TRBD1 for D (5 bases). The ends were cut back, 5 bases at V and 4 bases at J, with 14 bases in the middle. CDR3 length equals 14 residues. Germline V gene sequence: CDR1 MNHEY, CDR2 SVGAGI. The CDR3 loop reads CASSGLVGATEAFF. CDR3 coding DNA: TGTGCCAGCAGTGGCTTGGTTGGGGCCACTGAAGCTTTCTTT.

This clone was detected once. The chain uses TRBV7-2 and TRBJ2-7; 8 nucleotides agree with TRBD2. Trimming cost V 6 bases and J 7 bases; bases outside gene matches: 11. This CDR3 spans 14 amino acids. Per germline, CDR1 SGHTA and CDR2 FQGNSA. Here the CDR3 DNA reads TGTGCCAGCAGAACCGGGACTAGGACTGCGGAGCAGTACTTC. This translates into CASRTGTRTAEQYF.

V and J are TRBV7-8 and TRBJ2-3, with TRBD1 matching over 7 bases. Germline CDR1 is SGHVS and CDR2 is FQNEAQ. This CDR3 region has 16 residues. The V and J ends lost 5 bases and 0 bases, in that order; junction bases with no gene match: 8. The CDR3 spells CASSRGRQGSTDTQYF. The CDR3 nucleotides read TGTGCCAGCAGCCGGGGTCGACAGGGTAGCACAGATACGCAGTATTTT.